The next 9 T cell receptor beta chains were all read from a single sample in a study of cytomegalovirus exposure and HLA in healthy donors. The PCR had 60 Vbeta and 13 Jbeta primers. The method was immunoSEQ multiplex PCR; TCRdb's version includes in-frame clones alone and lacks a portion of them. The top ten clones hold roughly 10% of a sample with about 130,000 clones, around 73% of them seen once. Material for sequencing was PBMCs. The receptor set was obtained from a man aged 30 to 39 in good health and CMV-seropositive.

The CDR3: CASSERMAGGVNEQFF. The CDR3 region has the DNA TGTGCCAGCAGTGAACGGATGGCGGGAGGGGTCAATGAGCAGTTCTTC. The chain links TRBV2 to TRBJ2-1, with 9 nucleotides matching TRBD2. Trimming cost V 2 bases and J 6 bases; bases outside gene matches: 8. This CDR3 has 16 residues. From germline, CDR1 is SNHLY and CDR2 FYNNEI.

This chain joins TRBV28 and TRBJ2-5; tentatively, D is TRBD1 (5 bases). With the DNA end fitting TRBJ2-7 better, the J assignment may be wrong. Germline V CDR1 and CDR2: MDHEN, SYDVKM. The CDR3 is 12 residues long. This chain's CDR3 is CASRGPFDEQYF. The CDR3 nucleotides are TGTGCCAGCAGGGGGCCTTTCGACGAGCAGTACTTC.

The CDR3 DNA is TGCGCCAGCAGCCTGAGGGACTACAATGAGCAGTTCTTC. Its translation: CASSLRDYNEQFF. The J gene is TRBJ2-1, the V gene TRBV4-1; maybe TRBD2 (5 bases). V lost 4 bases and J 3 bases, leaving 7 bases between the germline ends. The V gene's germline CDR1 is MGHRA and CDR2 YSYEKL. CDR3 length: 13 amino acids.

The chain links TRBV13 to TRBJ2-7, with 8 bases aligning to TRBD1. With 1 base clipped from V and 2 bases from J, the junction kept 1 base outside the gene matches. Germline CDR1 PRHDT, CDR2 FYEKMQ (reference sequence). This CDR3 contains 14 residues. The DNA of the CDR3 is TGTGCCAGCAGCTTAGAGACAGGGGCCTACGAGCAGTACTTC. It translates to CASSLETGAYEQYF.

V is TRBV12-2 and J is TRBJ2-3; the DNA was not compared with TRBD1, the D call given in the table. TRBV12-2 is a pseudogene locus. The length of the CDR3 is 18 residues. The CDR3 nucleotides are TGTGCAAGTCGCACGAGGGGAGTGAGACAGGACAGCACAGATACGCAGTATTTT. Protein: CASRTRGVRQDSTDTQYF.

This rearrangement joins TRBV7-2 to TRBJ2-7; 10 bases map to TRBD2. Germline CDR1 SGHTA, CDR2 FQGNSA. Unmatched junction bases numbered 8, after V lost 0 bases and J lost 0 bases. The length of the CDR3 is 18 residues. The DNA for the CDR3 is TGTGCCAGCAGCTTAGCCGCTAGCGGGAGAACTCTCTCCTACGAGCAGTACTTC. Amino acids: CASSLAASGRTLSYEQYF.

This chain uses TRBV7-9 with TRBJ1-2; 8 positions agree with TRBD1. The CDR3 is made up of 16 amino acids. The germline CDR1 and CDR2 sequences are SEHNR and FQNEAQ (reference sequence). J lost 0 bases, V lost 5 bases, and 8 bases had no gene match. For the CDR3, the DNA is TGTGCCAGCAGCCGGGGACAGGTGATCACTAACTATGGCTACACCTTC. This encodes CASSRGQVITNYGYTF.

The rearrangement joins TRBV19 to TRBJ2-7; 13 nucleotides match TRBD2. V trimming: 8 bases; J trimming: 0 bases; junction bases outside the gene matches: 4. Looked up from germline, CDR1 is LNHDA and CDR2 is SQIVND (reference sequence). The CDR3 loop spans 15 amino acids. The CDR3 coding sequence is TGTGCCAGTCGGACTAGCGGGAGTAGCTCCTACGAGCAGTACTTC. It yields the protein CASRTSGSSSYEQYF.

The genes are TRBV5-5 and TRBJ2-7; 11 bases line up with TRBD1. Germline V CDR1 and CDR2: SGHKS, YYEKEE (reference sequence). Trimming cost V 4 bases and J 7 bases; bases outside gene matches: 7. The CDR3 consists of 14 residues. The CDR3 DNA reads as TGTGCCAGCAGCCCGGACAGGGGGCGCGAGGAGCAGTACTTC. Its translation is CASSPDRGREEQYF.